These 6 T cell receptor beta chains came from one sample sequenced in a study of blood T cell repertoires in COVID-19. Only in-frame clones appear in the TCRdb table, and some are missing; sequencing was by immunoSEQ multiplex PCR. Of around 160,000 clones listed, around 81% are singletons. The sequenced material came from peripheral blood. The receptor set was obtained from a man aged 55-75 years with active or convalescent COVID-19.

V is TRBV28 and J is TRBJ2-4; perhaps TRBD1 as D (5 bases). Germline V CDR1 and CDR2: MDHEN, SYDVKM. The CDR3 has 18 residues. Trimming shortened V by 5 bases and J by 2 bases, and 22 bases separated the two germline ends. The CDR3 region is CASSRMIQDWDTKNIQYF. The DNA for the CDR3 is TGTGCCAGCAGTCGCATGATACAGGATTGGGATACCAAAAACATTCAGTACTTC.

In its sample, this clone was seen once. At the DNA level, this CDR3 is encoded by other sequences in the same sample as well. The V call is TRBV6-5, the J call TRBJ1-1; 8 bases line up with TRBD1. The junction had 10 bases not matched to a gene; V was cut back by 6 bases and J by 4 bases. CDR1 and CDR2 (germline): MNHEY, SVGAGI. The CDR3 is 15 amino acids. CDR3 nucleotide sequence: TGTGCCAGCAGACCTCAGGGGGCGCGAGGCACTGAAGCTTTCTTT. Translating it yields CASRPQGARGTEAFF.

V and J are TRBV5-1 and TRBJ2-2; 7 bases are shared with TRBD2. J lost 2 bases, V lost 3 bases, and 7 bases had no gene match. Germline CDR1 is SGHRS and CDR2 is YFSETQ. The length of the CDR3 is 16 residues. In nucleotides, the CDR3 is TGCGCCAGCAGCTCGTTGACTAGCTTTAACACCGGGGAGCTGTTTTTT. Its translation: CASSSLTSFNTGELFF.

The chain combines TRBV7-9 with TRBJ2-3, with 10 bases identical to TRBD1. V dropped 6 bases and J dropped 5; count of bases not matched to a gene: 11. Per the germline V gene, CDR1 is SEHNR and CDR2 is FQNEAQ (reference sequence). This CDR3 is built from 16 residues. As DNA, the CDR3 is TGTGCCAGCAGACCCCTCCCGGGACAGGGGAAAGATACGCAGTATTTT. Amino acid sequence: CASRPLPGQGKDTQYF. Using reference TRBV7-9 and TRBJ2-3 for the parts outside the CDR3, the full variable domain is DTGVSQNPRHKITKRGQNVTFRCDPISEHNRLYWYRQTLGQGPEFLTYFQNEAQLEKSRLLSDRFSAERPKGSFSTLEIQRTEQGDSAMYLCASRPLPGQGKDTQYFGPGTRLTVL.

V and J are TRBV7-6 and TRBJ2-1; maybe TRBD1 (6 bases). The germline V gene has CDR1 SGHVS and CDR2 FNYEAQ. V was trimmed by 3 bases and J by 6 bases, leaving 18 bases between them. The CDR3 spans 16 residues. DNA of the CDR3: TGTGCCAGCAGCTTCTCCGGCCAGGGGTCCGCCAATGAGCAGTTCTTC. It translates to CASSFSGQGSANEQFF.

Ten or more counts support this clone. V is TRBV18 and J is TRBJ1-6; TRBD1 matches 7 bases. With 5 bases clipped from V and 4 bases from J, the junction kept 5 bases outside the gene matches. This CDR3 has 15 amino acids. Germline assignment: CDR1 KGHSH and CDR2 LQKENI. CDR3 region: CASSFSTGYNSPLHF. The DNA of the CDR3 is TGTGCCAGCTCATTCTCGACAGGGTATAATTCACCCCTCCACTTT.